This T cell receptor beta chain was found in a study of blood T cell repertoires in COVID-19. The overall study: Acute-phase and convalescent COVID-19 samples originated in the United States, Italy and Spain.

TCRdb's copy holds only in-frame clones and misses some; the assay was immunoSEQ multiplex PCR. Here the sample spans 450,000 or so clones, around 90% being singletons. The germline V gene has CDR1 SNHLY and CDR2 FYNNEI. The V end was cut by 6 bases, the J end by 0 bases, with 7 bases between. CDR3 length equals 13 residues. This sequence originates from a man aged 18 to 30 with COVID-19, enrolled during active disease. The sequenced sample consisted of peripheral blood. V gene TRBV2 combines with J gene TRBJ2-3; D possibly corresponds to TRBD2 (6 bases). The chain's CDR3 is CASRGTSTDTQYF. Here the CDR3 DNA reads TGTGCCAGCAGGGGGACTAGCACAGATACGCAGTATTTT.